The text below deals with one TCR beta chain. Its antigen is currently unknown. CDR1 and CDR2 from the germline V gene are MDHEN and SYDVKM. This CDR3 has 14 amino acids. Trimming left V 3 bases short and J 1 base short, with 9 bases between. Genomic DNA (from each subset) was split evenly across several immunoSEQ plates. Sequencing used immunoSEQ multiplex PCR; TCRdb keeps in-frame clones, though not all of them. The sample lists about 1,500,000 clones, more than 95% occurring once. This sample stems from a study of shared clonotypes between healthy human individuals. The overall study: Donor composition was a couple of women and a few men, aged 18 to 49. Overall study findings and caveats: Represented diversity, genetic and exposure-history alike, was limited by few donors. Some naive CD4 clonotypes, around 4.7%, turned up in common across a handful of donors.

The receptor comes from a man aged 30 to 45 in good health. Sequencing was carried out using naive CD4+ T cells sorted from blood. Documented subset: CD45RA+ positively selected. V gene TRBV28 combines with J gene TRBJ1-1; D is undetermined. The CDR3 bases are TGTGCCAGCAGTTTCGGTCTTAGGAACACTGAAGCTTTCTTT. Translated, it gives CASSFGLRNTEAFF.